The source of this TCR beta chain is a study of PD-L1 blockade in urothelial cancer. Study overall: Analyzed time points were 3 weeks (second dose) and 6 weeks after therapy began.

Time point given: pretreatment peripheral blood. Data came from immunoSEQ multiplex PCR; TCRdb stores just in-frame clones and leaves some out. The table has fewer than 60,000 clones, 85% to 90% seen once. The CDR3 sequence is 14 residues long. Germline V gene data show CDR1 as SGHKS and CDR2 as YYEKEE (reference sequence). With V trimmed by 4 bases and J by 4 bases, 5 bases remained unmatched. The receptor was derived from a man between 65 and 79 years old with urothelial cancer. The sample consisted of PBMCs, taken around atezolizumab (anti-PD-L1) treatment. This rearrangement joins TRBV5-5 to TRBJ1-3; 7 nucleotides match TRBD1. CDR3 bases: TGTGCCAGCAGCATACAGGGGAACGGAAACACCATATATTTT. Amino acid sequence: CASSIQGNGNTIYF.